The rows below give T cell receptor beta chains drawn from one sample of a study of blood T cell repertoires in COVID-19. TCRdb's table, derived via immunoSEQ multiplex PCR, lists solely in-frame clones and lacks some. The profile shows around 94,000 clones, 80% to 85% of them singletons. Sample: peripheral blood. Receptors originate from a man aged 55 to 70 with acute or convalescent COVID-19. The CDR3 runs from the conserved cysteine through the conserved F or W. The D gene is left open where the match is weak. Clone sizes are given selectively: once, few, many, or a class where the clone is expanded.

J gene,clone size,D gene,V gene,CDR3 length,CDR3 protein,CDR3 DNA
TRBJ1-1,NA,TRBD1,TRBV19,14,CASSIGDRDTEAFF,TGTGCCAGTAGTATAGGGGACAGGGACACTGAAGCTTTCTTT
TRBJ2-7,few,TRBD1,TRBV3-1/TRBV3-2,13,CASRSDRSYEQYF,TGTGCCAGCAGGTCGGACAGGAGCTACGAGCAGTACTTC
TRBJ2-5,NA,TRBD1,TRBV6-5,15,CASVSGTGGEETQYF,TGTGCCAGCGTTTCCGGGACAGGGGGCGAAGAGACCCAGTACTTC
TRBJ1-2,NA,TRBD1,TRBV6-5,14,CASSTGQGMAGYTF,TGTGCCAGCAGTACGGGACAGGGGATGGCTGGCTACACCTTC
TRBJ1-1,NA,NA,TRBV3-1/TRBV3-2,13,CASSQGNAVEAFF,TGTGCCAGCAGCCAAGGTAACGCAGTTGAAGCTTTCTTT
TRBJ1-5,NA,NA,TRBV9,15,CASSATGYSNQPQHF,TGTGCCAGCAGCGCCACAGGTTATAGCAATCAGCCCCAGCATTTT
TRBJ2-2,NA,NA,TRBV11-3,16,CASSPHEQGNTGELFF,TGTGCCAGCAGCCCCCACGAACAGGGGAACACCGGGGAGCTGTTTTTT
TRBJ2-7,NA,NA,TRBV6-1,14,CASSEVYRGSEQYF,TGTGCCAGCAGTGAGGTTTACCGGGGAAGCGAGCAGTACTTC
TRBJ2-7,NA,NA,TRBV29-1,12,CSVVAREYEQYF,TGCAGCGTTGTAGCCAGGGAATACGAGCAGTACTTC
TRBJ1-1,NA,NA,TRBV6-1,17,CASSEGMGHSFGTEAFF,TGTGCCAGCAGTGAAGGCATGGGGCACTCTTTTGGCACTGAAGCTTTCTTT
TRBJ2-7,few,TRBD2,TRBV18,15,CASSPGLAGAYEQYF,TGTGCCAGCTCACCTGGACTAGCGGGGGCCTACGAGCAGTACTTC
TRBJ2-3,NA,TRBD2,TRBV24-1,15,CATSDTSGGGDTQYF,TGTGCCACCAGTGATACTAGCGGGGGAGGAGATACGCAGTATTTT
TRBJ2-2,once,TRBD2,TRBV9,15,CASSVEAGRPGELFF,TGTGCCAGCAGCGTAGAAGCGGGGAGGCCCGGGGAGCTGTTTTTT
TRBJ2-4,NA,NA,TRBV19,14,CASSIEPMGDIQYF,TGTGCCAGTAGTATAGAACCGATGGGAGACATTCAGTACTTC
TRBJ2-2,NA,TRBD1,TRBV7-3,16,CASSKQTGLNTGELFF,TGTGCCAGCAGCAAGCAGACAGGGCTAAACACCGGGGAGCTGTTTTTT
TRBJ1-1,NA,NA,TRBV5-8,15,CASSEHRDRNTEAFF,TGTGCCAGCAGCGAGCACAGGGATAGGAACACTGAAGCTTTCTTT
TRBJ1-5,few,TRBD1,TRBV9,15,CASSGGQADNQPQHF,TGTGCCAGCAGCGGGGGACAGGCCGACAATCAGCCCCAGCATTTT
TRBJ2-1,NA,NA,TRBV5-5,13,CASSWDLNNEQFF,TGTGCCAGCAGCTGGGACTTAAACAATGAGCAGTTCTTC
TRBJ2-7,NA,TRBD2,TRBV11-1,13,CASSLASGGDQYF,TGTGCCAGCAGCTTAGCTTCCGGGGGGGACCAGTACTTC
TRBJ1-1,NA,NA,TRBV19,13,CASSVSENTEAFF,TGTGCCAGTAGTGTTTCAGAGAACACTGAAGCTTTCTTT